This T cell receptor (beta chain) was identified in a study of cytomegalovirus exposure and HLA in healthy donors. Study results and caveats: The finding came from a later analysis; first-cohort TCR clusters tended to co-occur in the 95 to 150 validation repertoires. Many donors carried some public TCRs, although rarity characterized most TCR sequences. With high specificity and sensitivity, the classifier reportedly diagnosed cytomegalovirus status. Cytomegalovirus-associated status was assigned to fewer than 200 TCR beta chains.

This CDR3 is built from 16 residues. Germline V gene sequence: CDR1 LGHNA, CDR2 YNFKEQ. V was pared by 4 bases and J by 10 bases, with 13 bases of the junction left unmatched. Sequencing was performed with immunoSEQ multiplex PCR; in TCRdb, only in-frame clones are kept and a portion is missing. Seen here are 70,000 or so clones, about 94% observed once, and the top ten hold 1.5% to 1.9%. In the case of this clone: Its antigen is not identified.

Sample: PBMCs. The source of this sequence is a man aged 18 to 30 in good health and CMV-seropositive. The chain is built from TRBV4-2 and TRBJ2-1; 10 bases align to TRBD2. CDR3 amino acids: CASSPTGLAGAGEQFF. As DNA, the CDR3 is TGTGCCAGCAGCCCCACAGGGCTAGCGGGAGCGGGGGAGCAGTTCTTC.